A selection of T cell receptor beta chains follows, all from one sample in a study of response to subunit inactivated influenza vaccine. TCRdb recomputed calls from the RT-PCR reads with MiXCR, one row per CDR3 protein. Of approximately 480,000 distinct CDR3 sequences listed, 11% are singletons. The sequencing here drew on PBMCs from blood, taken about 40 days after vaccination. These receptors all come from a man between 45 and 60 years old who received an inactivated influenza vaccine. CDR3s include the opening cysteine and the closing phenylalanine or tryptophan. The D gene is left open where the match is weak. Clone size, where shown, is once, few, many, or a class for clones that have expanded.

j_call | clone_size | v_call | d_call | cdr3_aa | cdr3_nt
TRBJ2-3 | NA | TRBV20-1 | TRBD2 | CSARGGAGGRPSTDTQYF | TGCAGTGCTAGGGGGGGAGCGGGAGGGCGTCCTAGCACAGATACGCAGTATTTT
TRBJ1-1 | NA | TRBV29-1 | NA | CSVEGRVSYTEAFF | TGCAGCGTTGAAGGGAGGGTTTCGTACACTGAAGCTTTCTTT
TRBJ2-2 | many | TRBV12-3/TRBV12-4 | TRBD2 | CASSPRASGTGELFF | TGTGCCAGCAGTCCCCGGGCTAGCGGGACCGGGGAGCTGTTTTTT
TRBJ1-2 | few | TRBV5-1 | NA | CASSSTLDNHGYTF | TGCGCCAGCAGCTCGACACTCGACAACCATGGCTACACCTTC
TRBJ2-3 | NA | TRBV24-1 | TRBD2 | CATSDPGGKSTDTQYF | TGTGCCACCAGTGATCCCGGGGGGAAAAGCACAGATACGCAGTATTTT
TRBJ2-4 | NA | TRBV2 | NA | CASSELRAGSQNIQYF | TGTGCCAGCAGTGAGCTGCGGGCGGGGAGCCAAAACATTCAGTACTTC
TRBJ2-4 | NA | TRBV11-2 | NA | CASSLRPGQILAKNIQYF | TGTGCCAGCAGCTTACGACCCGGACAGATCCTAGCCAAAAACATTCAGTACTTC
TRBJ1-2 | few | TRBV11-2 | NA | CASSLDPGLNYGYTF | TGTGCCAGCAGCTTAGATCCGGGCCTAAACTATGGCTACACCTTC
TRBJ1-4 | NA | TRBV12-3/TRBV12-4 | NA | CASLSGANEKLFF | TGTGCCAGCTTATCAGGGGCGAATGAAAAACTGTTTTTT
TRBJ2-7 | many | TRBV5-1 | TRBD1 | CASSQGQGVHEQYF | TGCGCCAGCAGCCAGGGACAGGGAGTACACGAGCAGTACTTC
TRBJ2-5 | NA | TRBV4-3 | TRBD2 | CASSQGAGVGGETQYF | TGCGCCAGCAGCCAAGGTGCCGGGGTCGGGGGGGAGACCCAGTACTTC
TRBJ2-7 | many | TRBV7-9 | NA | CASSLMAYEQYF | TGTGCCAGCAGCTTAATGGCCTACGAGCAGTACTTC
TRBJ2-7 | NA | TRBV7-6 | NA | CASSPTESSYEQYF | TGTGCCAGCAGCCCTACGGAGAGCTCCTACGAGCAGTACTTC
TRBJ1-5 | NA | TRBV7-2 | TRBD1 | CASSAGTGSNQPQHF | TGTGCCAGCAGCGCGGGGACAGGTTCTAATCAGCCCCAGCATTTT
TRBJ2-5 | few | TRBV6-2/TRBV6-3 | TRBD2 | CASSPSPGLDGRTQYF | TGTGCCAGCAGTCCCAGCCCGGGACTAGACGGCCGGACCCAGTACTTC
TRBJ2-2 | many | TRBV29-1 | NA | CSVHSGANTGELFF | TGCAGCGTTCACTCGGGGGCGAACACCGGGGAGCTGTTTTTT
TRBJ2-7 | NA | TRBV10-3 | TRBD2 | CAISESGAGGPSEQYF | TGTGCCATCAGTGAGTCGGGAGCGGGGGGGCCCTCCGAGCAGTACTTC
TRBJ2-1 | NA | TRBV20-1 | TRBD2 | CSARDLGLAEQFF | TGCAGTGCTAGAGATCTCGGACTAGCGGAGCAGTTCTTC
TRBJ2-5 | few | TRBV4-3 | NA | CASSQLDGETQYF | TGCGCCAGCAGCCAACTAGATGGAGAGACCCAGTACTTC
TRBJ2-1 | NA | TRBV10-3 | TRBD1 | CAISGGAGGNLYNEQFF | TGTGCCATCAGTGGGGGAGCAGGGGGAAACCTCTACAATGAGCAGTTCTTC
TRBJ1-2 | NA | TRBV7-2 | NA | CASSLAVGDNYGYTF | TGTGCCAGCAGCTTAGCCGTGGGAGATAACTATGGCTACACCTTC
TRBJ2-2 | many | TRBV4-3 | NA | CASSQFTGPNTGELFF | TGCGCCAGCAGCCAATTTACAGGTCCGAACACCGGGGAGCTGTTTTTT
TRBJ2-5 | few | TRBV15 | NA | CATSVRQAPQETQYF | TGTGCCACCAGCGTTCGACAGGCTCCCCAAGAGACCCAGTACTTC
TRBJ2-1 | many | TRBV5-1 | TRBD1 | CASSLLPGGATTDEQFF | TGCGCCAGCAGCTTACTTCCAGGGGGCGCAACGACGGATGAGCAGTTCTTC
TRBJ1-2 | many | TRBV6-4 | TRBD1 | CASSDDRVFAAMDLNYGYTF | TGTGCCAGCAGTGACGACAGGGTTTTTGCTGCAATGGACCTTAACTATGGCTACACCTTC
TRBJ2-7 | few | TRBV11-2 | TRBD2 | CASSLVRGLGASGSSDEQYF | TGTGCCAGCAGCTTAGTACGGGGTCTTGGCGCTAGCGGGTCGAGCGACGAGCAGTACTTC
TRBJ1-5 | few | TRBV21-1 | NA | CASSNVATGQGGPQHF | TGTGCCAGCAGCAATGTAGCGACAGGGCAAGGAGGGCCCCAGCATTTT
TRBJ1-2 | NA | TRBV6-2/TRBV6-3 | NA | CASRYQEHYGYTF | TGTGCCAGCAGATACCAGGAGCACTATGGCTACACCTTC
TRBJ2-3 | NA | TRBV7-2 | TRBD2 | CASSLVRLAGHTQYF | TGTGCCAGCAGCTTAGTACGGCTAGCGGGGCATACGCAGTATTTT